The 10 T cell receptor beta chains given below trace back to one sample, sequenced in a study of T-cell memory formation after mild COVID-19. From the 5' RACE reads, TCRdb called clonotypes with MiXCR, one entry per CDR3 protein. The top ten clones hold 2% to 2.5% of a sample with some 190,000 distinct CDR3 sequences, 16% of them seen once. Sample: PBMCs or a T cell subset sorted from them (not recorded which). These TCRs come from an adult woman who had mild COVID-19 (a few samples of this study predate the infection). Cell type and time point are not known.

The chain joins TRBV20-1 to TRBJ1-5; D gene ambiguous. Per germline, CDR1 DFQATT and CDR2 SNEGSKA (reference sequence). The CDR3 sequence is 17 residues long. The V gene lost 7 bases and the J gene lost 2 bases, with 24 bases spanning the gap. Here the CDR3 DNA reads TGCAGTGTCTGGGCCGGGAAACCCAGTGGGGGCAATCAGCCCCAGCATTTT. Protein sequence: CSVWAGKPSGGNQPQHF.

There are a few counts of this clonotype. The CDR3 spells CASSEARELFF. In nucleotides, the CDR3 is TGTGCCAGCAGTGAGGCCCGGGAGCTGTTTTTT. The chain uses TRBV25-1 and TRBJ2-2; D is unclear. Trimming cost V 3 bases and J 9 bases, with 5 bases left between them. In germline, CDR1 is MGHDK, CDR2 SYGVNS. The CDR3 consists of 11 residues.

This clonotype was seen only a few times. This could be a read error, since a much larger clone is one nucleotide away. The chain employs TRBV14 and TRBJ2-7; D is ambiguous. This CDR3 is built from 11 residues. Germline loops: CDR1 SGHDN, CDR2 FVKESK. Trimming removed 5 bases from V and 2 bases from J, with 4 bases in between. CDR3 residues: CASSKAYEQYF. Written as DNA, the CDR3 is TGTGCCAGCAGCAAGGCCTACGAGCAGTACTTC.

The chain employs TRBV29-1 and TRBJ2-1; D is unresolved. The CDR3 has 14 residues. The V and J ends lost 5 bases and 3 bases respectively, with 14 bases between them. Looked up from germline, CDR1 is SQVTM and CDR2 is ANQGSEA. The CDR3 spells CSVTKATVYNEQFF. DNA for the CDR3: TGCAGCGTTACCAAAGCCACAGTCTACAATGAGCAGTTCTTC.

The rearrangement uses TRBV3-1 and TRBJ2-1; TRBD2 matches 9 bases. Germline CDR1 is LGHDT and CDR2 is YNNKEL (reference sequence). This CDR3 comprises 15 residues. J gave up 7 bases and V 4 bases, and 8 bases lay outside the gene matches. In DNA form, the CDR3 reads TGTGCCAGCAGCCCCCTAGCGGGATCTAGGAATGAGCAGTTCTTC. Its translation: CASSPLAGSRNEQFF.

This clonotype was counted a few times. V is TRBV7-2 and J is TRBJ2-2, with 10 bases identical to TRBD2. Germline trimming cut 5 bases from V and 3 bases from J; bases unmatched to any gene: 9. Per germline, CDR1 SGHTA and CDR2 FQGNSA. The CDR3 totals 17 residues. The CDR3: CASSLPGLAGDTGELFF. In DNA, the CDR3 is TGTGCCAGCAGCCTCCCTGGGCTAGCGGGGGACACCGGGGAGCTGTTTTTT.

The gene calls are TRBV29-1 and TRBJ2-5; D is uncertain. Between the trimmed V and J ends, which lost 4 bases and 2 bases, there was a span of 8 bases. The CDR3 extends over 12 amino acids. CDR1 is SQVTM and CDR2 is ANQGSEA in the germline V gene. In DNA form, the CDR3 reads TGCAGCGTTGTACCAGAGCAAGAGACCCAGTACTTC. Protein sequence: CSVVPEQETQYF.

V gene TRBV15 combines with J gene TRBJ2-4; 10 positions agree with TRBD2. Losses at the gene ends were 0 bases for V and 5 bases for J; bases not matched to a gene: 16. The CDR3 runs 20 residues. CDR1 LNHNV and CDR2 YYDKDF come from the germline V gene (reference sequence). This CDR3 reads CATSRDSLPASGSRQNIQYF. CDR3 in DNA: TGTGCCACCAGCAGAGACTCCCTCCCGGCTAGCGGGAGCAGGCAAAACATTCAGTACTTC.

CDR3: CASSPLTGTGDTGELFF. Written as DNA, the CDR3 is TGCGCCAGCAGCCCGTTAACCGGGACAGGGGACACCGGGGAGCTGTTTTTT. The chain combines TRBV4-3 with TRBJ2-2; 10 bases line up with TRBD1. J gave up 3 bases and V 4 bases, and 8 bases lay outside the gene matches. Germline CDR1 LGHNA, CDR2 YSLEER. There are 17 residues in the CDR3.

This clonotype has only a few counts. The chain employs TRBV29-1 and TRBJ1-2; 8 bases map to TRBD1. The CDR3 is made up of 12 amino acids. V shed 7 bases and J 5 bases; nucleotides not matched to a gene: 6. Germline V CDR1 and CDR2: SQVTM, ANQGSEA. DNA of the CDR3: TGCAGCGGGGCGAGACAGGGGTATGGCTACACCTTC. Translated: CSGARQGYGYTF.